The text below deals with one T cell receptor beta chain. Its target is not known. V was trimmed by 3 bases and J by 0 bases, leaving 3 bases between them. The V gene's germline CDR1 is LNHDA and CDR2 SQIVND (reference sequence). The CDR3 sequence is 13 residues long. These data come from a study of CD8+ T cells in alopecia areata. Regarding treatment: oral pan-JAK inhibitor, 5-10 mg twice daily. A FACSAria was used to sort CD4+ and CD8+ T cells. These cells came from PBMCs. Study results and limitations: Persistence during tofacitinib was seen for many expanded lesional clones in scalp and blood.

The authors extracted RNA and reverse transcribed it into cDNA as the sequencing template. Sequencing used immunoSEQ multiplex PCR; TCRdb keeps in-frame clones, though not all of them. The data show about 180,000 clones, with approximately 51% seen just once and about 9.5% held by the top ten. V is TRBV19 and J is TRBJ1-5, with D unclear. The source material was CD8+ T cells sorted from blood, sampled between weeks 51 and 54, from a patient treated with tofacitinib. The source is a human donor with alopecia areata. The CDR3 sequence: CASSMSSNQPQHF. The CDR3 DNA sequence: TGTGCCAGTAGTATGAGTAGCAATCAGCCCCAGCATTTT.